The 22 T cell receptor beta chains presented below share a single source sample, sequenced in a study of shared clonotypes between healthy human individuals. Produced via immunoSEQ multiplex PCR; TCRdb's table is partial and in-frame only. The data hold about 2.1 million clones, with about 94% observed a single time. CD8 cells regarded as naive lacked CD45RO, were positively chosen for CCR7, and omitted terminally differentiated effector memory CD45RA+ cells. Sequencing used naive CD8+ T cells from PBMCs. The source of these receptors is a man aged 18 to 30 in good health. Some clones in this sample may be carry-over from other donors' samples.

This chain joins TRBV9 and TRBJ1-2; D remains ambiguous. Germline loops: CDR1 SGDLS, CDR2 YYNGEE. The ends were cut back, 0 bases at V and 4 bases at J, with 7 bases in the middle. This CDR3 region has 13 residues. In DNA form, the CDR3 reads TGTGCCAGCAGCGTAGACAGATCCTATGGCTACACCTTC. Residues: CASSVDRSYGYTF.

The chain joins TRBV4-3 to TRBJ1-2; TRBD1 is a possible D gene (6 bases). V was pared by 7 bases and J by 8 bases, with 17 bases between. Germline CDR1 LGHNA, CDR2 YSLEER. The CDR3 is made up of 13 amino acids. CDR3 region: CASNVAGDWGYTF. In DNA, the CDR3 is TGCGCCAGCAACGTCGCAGGGGATTGGGGCTACACCTTC.

The chain links TRBV27 to TRBJ2-7, with 7 bases fitting TRBD2. The V segment lost 2 bases and the J segment 3 bases; nucleotides outside the gene matches: 4. CDR3 length: 14 residues. Germline V gene sequence: CDR1 MNHEY, CDR2 SMNVEV (reference sequence). CDR3 protein: CASSLMGGNYEQYF. Here the CDR3 DNA reads TGTGCCAGCAGTTTAATGGGGGGGAACTACGAGCAGTACTTC.

This clone was recorded once. This chain uses TRBV6-1 with TRBJ2-7, with D perhaps matching TRBD2 (5 bases). The CDR3 runs to 13 residues. Germline CDR1 reads MNHNS; CDR2 reads SASEGT. V dropped 7 bases and J dropped 2 bases, with 12 bases sitting between them. The DNA of the CDR3 is TGTGCCAGCACCTCAGCGGTTACCTACGAGCAGTACTTC. It codes for CASTSAVTYEQYF.

The chain joins TRBV5-4 to TRBJ2-5; tentatively, D is TRBD1 (7 bases). The CDR3 extends over 13 amino acids. CDR1 SGHNT and CDR2 YYREEE come from the germline V gene (reference sequence). Trimming removed 4 bases at V and 5 bases at J, with 12 bases between. The chain's CDR3 is CASSPRGRETQYF. The DNA for the CDR3 is TGTGCCAGCAGCCCCAGGGGGAGGGAGACCCAGTACTTC.

This chain links TRBV7-6 with TRBJ2-3; either TRBD1 or TRBD2 may supply D (6 bases each). Trimming took 2 bases from V and 3 from J, leaving 18 bases between them. Per the germline V gene, CDR1 is SGHVS and CDR2 is FNYEAQ. The CDR3 length is 17 residues. CDR3 nucleotide sequence: TGTGCCAGCAGCTTAAGAGGGGGGTGGCAGGGAACAGATACGCAGTATTTT. This codes for CASSLRGGWQGTDTQYF.

This clone was recorded once. The chain links TRBV30 to TRBJ2-7; 7 nucleotides agree with TRBD1. Germline V gene sequence: CDR1 GTSNPN, CDR2 SVGIG (reference sequence). The CDR3 loop spans 14 amino acids. Trimming at V came to 1 base and at J to 2 bases, leaving 5 bases not matched to a gene. The CDR3 DNA reads as TGTGCCTGGAGTGGAGACAGGGCCCCCTACGAGCAGTACTTC. Its protein is CAWSGDRAPYEQYF. Looking up the rest from reference TRBV30 and TRBJ2-7 gives the full variable domain: SQTIHQWPATLVQPVGSPLSLECTVEGTSNPNLYWYRQAAGRGLQLLFYSVGIGQISSEVPQNLSASRPQDRQFILSSKKLLLSDSGFYLCAWSGDRAPYEQYFGPGTRLTVT.

The J gene is TRBJ2-1, the V gene TRBV7-9, with TRBD2 matching over 11 bases. CDR1 SEHNR and CDR2 FQNEAQ come from the germline V gene (reference sequence). The CDR3 length is 16 residues. V lost 5 bases to trimming and J lost 8 bases; unmatched junction nucleotides: 11. The CDR3 protein is CASSHTSGRGRDEQFF. The CDR3 DNA is TGTGCCAGCAGCCACACTAGCGGGAGAGGGAGAGATGAGCAGTTCTTC.

The J gene is TRBJ2-5, the V gene TRBV6-1; D may match TRBD1 or TRBD2 (5 bases each). The CDR3 has 16 residues. Trimming pared 3 bases from V and 1 base from J, leaving 15 bases between. Per the germline V gene, CDR1 is MNHNS and CDR2 is SASEGT. This CDR3 reads CASSDEGWRSQETQYF. The CDR3 region has the DNA TGTGCCAGCAGTGATGAGGGGTGGCGCTCCCAAGAGACCCAGTACTTC.

With regard to this clone: In the same sample, other DNA sequences code for this CDR3. The CDR3 region is CASSPRGAYEQYF. CDR3 bases: TGTGCCAGCAGTCCTCGGGGGGCCTACGAGCAGTACTTC. V gene TRBV6-5 combines with J gene TRBJ2-7; TRBD2 agrees at 7 bases. The junction had 3 bases not matched to a gene; V was cut back by 5 bases and J by 2 bases. Germline assignment: CDR1 MNHEY and CDR2 SVGAGI. The CDR3 length is 13 residues.

In DNA form, the CDR3 reads TGTGCCAGCAGCTCTAACCACCCCGGACTAGCGGGAGGGTTGAATGAGCAGTTCTTC. Translating it yields CASSSNHPGLAGGLNEQFF. This chain joins TRBV7-9 and TRBJ2-1, with 15 nucleotides matching TRBD2. Germline assignment: CDR1 SEHNR and CDR2 FQNEAQ (reference sequence). The CDR3 has 19 amino acids. Germline trimming cut 4 bases from V and 7 bases from J; bases unmatched to any gene: 14.

This clone was detected only a few times. This chain links TRBV15 with TRBJ1-5; D gene uncertain. The CDR3 extends over 14 amino acids. Germline V gene data show CDR1 as LNHNV and CDR2 as YYDKDF (reference sequence). The V and J ends lost 3 bases and 4 bases respectively, with 10 bases between them. CDR3 region: CATSSYSLNQPQHF. The DNA for the CDR3 is TGTGCCACCAGCAGTTACAGCCTAAATCAGCCCCAGCATTTT.

The J gene is TRBJ2-5, the V gene TRBV6-1, with TRBD1 matching over 8 bases. The trim removed 6 bases at V and 5 bases at J, leaving 11 bases unmatched. This CDR3 has 15 residues. Germline CDR1 is MNHNS and CDR2 is SASEGT. The CDR3 region has the DNA TGTGCCAGCAGGCTCGGGACAGGACGGGGTGAGACCCAGTACTTC. As protein: CASRLGTGRGETQYF.

The V and J genes are TRBV7-6 and TRBJ2-1; 7 nucleotides agree with TRBD1. Germline-derived CDR1 and CDR2 are SGHVS and FNYEAQ. This CDR3 spans 16 amino acids. V was clipped by 4 bases and J by 0 bases; unmatched bases: 6. CDR3 protein: CASSSPGQSSYNEQFF. CDR3 sequence (DNA): TGTGCCAGCAGCTCGCCGGGACAGAGCTCCTACAATGAGCAGTTCTTC. Variable domain in full (rest from reference TRBV7-6 and TRBJ2-1): GAGVSQSPRYKVTKRGQDVALRCDPISGHVSLYWYRQALGQGPEFLTYFNYEAQQDKSGLPNDRFSAERPEGSISTLTIQRTEQRDSAMYRCASSSPGQSSYNEQFFGPGTRLTVL.

This chain links TRBV5-1 with TRBJ2-1, with 10 bases lining up with TRBD2. The CDR3 length is 15 residues. The junction had 5 bases not matched to a gene; V was cut back by 1 base and J by 7 bases. Germline V gene sequence: CDR1 SGHRS, CDR2 YFSETQ. In nucleotides, the CDR3 is TGCGCCAGCAGCTTGTTAGCGGGAGGCGGGAATGAGCAGTTCTTC. Translating it yields CASSLLAGGGNEQFF.

The chain joins TRBV9 to TRBJ1-2, with 12 bases lining up with TRBD1. The CDR3 extends over 18 amino acids. Germline assignment: CDR1 SGDLS and CDR2 YYNGEE. The V and J ends lost 0 bases and 2 bases, in that order; junction bases with no gene match: 8. For the CDR3, the DNA is TGTGCCAGCAGCGTAGACCCCGGGACAGGGGGCGTCAACTATGGCTACACCTTC. It translates to CASSVDPGTGGVNYGYTF.

V is TRBV28 and J is TRBJ2-7; D uncertain. This CDR3 is 14 amino acids long. Trimming took 6 bases from V and 0 from J, leaving 12 bases between them. Germline V gene sequence: CDR1 MDHEN, CDR2 SYDVKM. The CDR3 coding sequence is TGTGCCAGCAGACAGCTCAGGAGCTCCTACGAGCAGTACTTC. Amino acid sequence: CASRQLRSSYEQYF.

The chain carries TRBV13 and TRBJ2-7, with TRBD2 matching over 15 bases. With V trimmed by 4 bases and J by 3 bases, 10 bases remained unmatched. This CDR3 spans 18 amino acids. Germline lookup yields CDR1 PRHDT and CDR2 FYEKMQ (reference sequence). The CDR3 here is CASSSLGGGLAGGYEQYF. DNA for the CDR3: TGTGCCAGCAGCTCCCTGGGGGGGGGACTAGCGGGAGGCTACGAGCAGTACTTC. Full variable domain (remainder filled in from reference TRBV13 and TRBJ2-7): AAGVIQSPRHLIKEKRETATLKCYPIPRHDTVYWYQQGPGQDPQFLISFYEKMQSDKGSIPDRFSAQQFSDYHSELNMSSLELGDSALYFCASSSLGGGLAGGYEQYFGPGTRLTVT.

The DNA for the CDR3 is TGCGCCAGCAGCCAAGATAGTTGGGACAGGGGTTATGAGCAGTTCTTC. It yields the protein CASSQDSWDRGYEQFF. V gene TRBV4-3 combines with J gene TRBJ2-1; the match to TRBD1 covers 10 bases. J gave up 8 bases and V 0 bases, and 7 bases lay outside the gene matches. Per germline, CDR1 LGHNA and CDR2 YSLEER. The length of the CDR3 is 16 residues.

CDR3 residues: CSAGPGQSLYTEAFF. The CDR3 DNA sequence: TGCAGCGCTGGGCCGGGACAGAGCCTATACACTGAAGCTTTCTTT. The J gene is TRBJ1-1, the V gene TRBV29-1; 7 bases agree with TRBD1. This CDR3 has 15 residues. Unmatched junction bases numbered 14, after V lost 7 bases and J lost 3 bases. Germline V gene sequence: CDR1 SQVTM, CDR2 ANQGSEA.

The chain joins TRBV5-1 to TRBJ1-1, with 7 bases lining up with TRBD1. The CDR3 has 18 amino acids. Germline lookup yields CDR1 SGHRS and CDR2 YFSETQ. The V and J ends lost 3 bases and 3 bases, in that order; junction bases with no gene match: 17. This CDR3 is CASSSHIIQTGRYTEAFF. CDR3 bases: TGCGCCAGCAGCTCCCACATCATACAGACAGGGCGTTACACTGAAGCTTTCTTT. Together with reference TRBV5-1 and TRBJ1-1, the CDR3 gives the full variable domain: KAGVTQTPRYLIKTRGQQVTLSCSPISGHRSVSWYQQTPGQGLQFLFEYFSETQRNKGNFPGRFSGRQFSNSRSEMNVSTLELGDSALYLCASSSHIIQTGRYTEAFFGQGTRLTVV.

About this clone itself: The identical CDR3 is also encoded by other nucleotide sequences in the sample. This chain uses TRBV6-5 with TRBJ2-7; TRBD1 matches 7 bases. From germline, CDR1 is MNHEY and CDR2 SVGAGI. This CDR3 has 13 amino acids. Trimming removed 1 base from V and 4 bases from J; junction bases left unmatched: 1. CDR3 protein: CASSYYRGYEQYF. Here the CDR3 DNA reads TGTGCCAGCAGTTACTACAGGGGTTACGAGCAGTACTTC.